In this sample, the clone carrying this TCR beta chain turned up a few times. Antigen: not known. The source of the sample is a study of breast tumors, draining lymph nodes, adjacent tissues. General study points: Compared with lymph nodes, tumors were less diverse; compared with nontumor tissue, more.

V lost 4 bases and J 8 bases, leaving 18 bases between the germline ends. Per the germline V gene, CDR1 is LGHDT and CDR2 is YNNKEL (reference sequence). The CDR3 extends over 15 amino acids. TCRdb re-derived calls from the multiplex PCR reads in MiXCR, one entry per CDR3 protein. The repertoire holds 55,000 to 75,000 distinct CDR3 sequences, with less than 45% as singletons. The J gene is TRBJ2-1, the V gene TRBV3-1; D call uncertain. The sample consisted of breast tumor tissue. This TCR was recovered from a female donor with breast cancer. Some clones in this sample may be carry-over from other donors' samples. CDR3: CASSPSGPSADEQFF. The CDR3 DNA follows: TGTGCCAGCAGCCCCTCCGGGCCTTCAGCCGATGAGCAGTTCTTC.